This T cell receptor beta chain was sequenced in a study of T cells in tuberculosis. Overall study context: Blood was taken before or within 7 days of anti-tuberculosis therapy.

Germline values: CDR1 SGHRS, CDR2 YFSETQ. This CDR3 spans 13 amino acids. The V and J ends lost 2 bases and 2 bases respectively, with 8 bases between them. Assay: immunoSEQ multiplex PCR; the TCRdb copy retains only in-frame clones and omits some. This sample has fewer than 40,000 clones, with under 95% found just once. The time point: new active TB diagnosis, blood taken before or within 7 days of starting treatment. The TCR was taken from an adult with tuberculosis. The source was PBMCs, collected at tuberculosis diagnosis. V and J are TRBV5-1 and TRBJ2-7; D unresolved. The CDR3 nucleotides read TGCGCCAGCAGCTTCGAGAATACCTACGAGCAGTACTTC. Translated: CASSFENTYEQYF.